One sample yielded the 5 T cell receptor beta chains listed below, sequenced in a study of response to subunit inactivated influenza vaccine. TCRdb ran MiXCR on the RT-PCR reads and lists one entry per CDR3 protein. The sample shows around 520,000 distinct CDR3 sequences, roughly 23% of them seen only once. Here the sequenced sample was CD4+ T cells sorted from PBMCs, taken 5 days after vaccination. All receptors come from a middle-aged man who received an inactivated influenza vaccine.

This clonotype was counted ten times or more. V and J are TRBV29-1 and TRBJ1-1; D is uncertain. The ends were cut back, 4 bases at V and 3 bases at J, with 9 bases in the middle. The CDR3 has 12 amino acids. Germline CDR1 is SQVTM and CDR2 is ANQGSEA. The CDR3 loop is CSVVGLYTEAFF. CDR3 DNA sequence: TGCAGCGTTGTAGGGTTGTACACTGAAGCTTTCTTT. The variable domain in full, with the rest retrieved from reference TRBV29-1 and TRBJ1-1, is SAVISQKPSRDICQRGTSLTIQCQVDSQVTMMFWYRQQPGQSLTLIATANQGSEATYESGFVIDKFPISRPNLTFSTLTVSNMSPEDSSIYLCSVVGLYTEAFFGQGTRLTVV.

The V gene is TRBV18, the J gene TRBJ2-5; D is unclear. Germline CDR1 is KGHSH and CDR2 is LQKENI. This CDR3 is built from 13 residues. The V end lost 2 bases, the J end lost 4 bases, and 8 bases lay between the germline ends. CDR3 loop: CASSPFLGETQYF. For the CDR3, the DNA is TGTGCCAGCTCACCATTCTTGGGAGAGACCCAGTACTTC.

This clonotype turned up a few times. The chain has TRBV7-2 and TRBJ2-7; D uncertain. In germline, CDR1 is SGHTA, CDR2 FQGNSA. Trimming removed 2 bases at V and 6 bases at J, with 14 bases between. The CDR3 has 14 amino acids. The DNA for the CDR3 is TGTGCCAGCAGCTTACCCGGAACCGCCTCCGAGCAGTACTTC. Protein sequence: CASSLPGTASEQYF. The whole variable domain, filled in from reference TRBV7-2 and TRBJ2-7, reads GAGVSQSPSNKVTEKGKDVELRCDPISGHTALYWYRQSLGQGLEFLIYFQGNSAPDKSGLPSDRFSAERTGGSVSTLTIQRTQQEDSAVYLCASSLPGTASEQYFGPGTRLTVT.

This clonotype has only a few counts. The chain links TRBV20-1 to TRBJ2-4, with D tentatively TRBD2 (5 bases). The ends were cut back, 2 bases at V and 2 bases at J, with 16 bases in the middle. The CDR3 length is 16 residues. Looked up from germline, CDR1 is DFQATT and CDR2 is SNEGSKA (reference sequence). CDR3 nucleotide sequence: TGCAGTGCTAGATCCCCGGACTCCCGCACCAAAAACATTCAGTACTTC. Protein product: CSARSPDSRTKNIQYF.

This clonotype has only a few counts. An end of the junction does not agree with germline; a read error may underlie this. CDR3 DNA sequence: TGTGCTAGCAGCCCTCAAGGACAGCCTGGGGGGGAGCAGTACTTC. Translation gives CASSPQGQPGGEQYF. This chain joins TRBV7-7 and TRBJ2-7; perhaps D is TRBD1 or TRBD2 (6 bases each). Germline V gene sequence: CDR1 SSHAT, CDR2 FNYEAQ (reference sequence). The CDR3 is 15 amino acids.